This TCR beta chain was found in a study of T-cell reconstitution after alpha-beta-depleted transplantation in children. Trimming took 2 bases from V and 0 from J, leaving 15 bases between them. The CDR3 extends over 17 amino acids. Germline assignment: CDR1 SGHVS and CDR2 FNYEAQ. Preparing the TCRbeta library involved the use of unique molecular identifiers. TCRdb re-analysed the PCR reads in MiXCR, keeping a single row per CDR3 protein. Among over 300,000 distinct CDR3 sequences listed, approximately 10% were seen once. This clonotype has just a few counts. This receptor was obtained from a human donor who donated a stem cell graft to a child with acute lymphoblastic leukemia. The material was PBMCs from the stem cell graft donor, obtained from the stem cell graft. The chain recombines TRBV7-6 with TRBJ2-3, with D perhaps TRBD2 (5 bases). CDR3 DNA: TGTGCCAGCAGCTTATTCTCTGGGAGCGGAAGCACAGATACGCAGTATTTT. The encoded protein is CASSLFSGSGSTDTQYF.